This T cell receptor beta chain was sequenced in a study of blood T cell repertoires in COVID-19. On the study more broadly: Nucleic acid was either cDNA or gDNA, and it came from T cells, B-cell-depleted T cells, or PBMCs.

Germline values: CDR1 SEHNR, CDR2 FQNEAQ (reference sequence). The CDR3 runs 13 residues. The V and J ends lost 5 bases and 7 bases respectively, with 15 bases between them. The repertoire was sequenced with immunoSEQ multiplex PCR; TCRdb's copy has only in-frame clones and lacks some. The top ten clones hold about a sixth of a sample with fewer than 250,000 clones, around three quarters of them seen once. Recruitment covered over 20 US areas and drew participants whose ages spanned about 18 to 95 years. Clinical histories supplied by participants themselves formed the basis of cohort assignment. This clone appeared a single time.

This chain uses TRBV7-9 with TRBJ2-7; tentative D call: TRBD2 (5 bases). This TCR was sampled from a woman in her forties or fifties with acute COVID-19. The sequenced sample was PBMCs or T cells enriched from blood (not recorded which). The CDR3 protein is CASSLLDGIEQYV. The CDR3 DNA follows: TGTGCCAGCAGCCTCCTAGACGGGATTGAGCAGTACGTC.